The 5 T cell receptor beta chains listed next were all sequenced from one sample in a study of shared clonotypes between healthy human individuals (dated by TCRdb to 2018 to 2020). The library was made by the immunoSEQ multiplex PCR assay. The source is immuneACCESS, and TCRdb retained only in-frame sequences with V and J called. Part of the clones is not carried over; for the studies checked, unresolved V genes explain less than half of this, and the remainder is unexplained. The sample table holds fewer than 600,000 clones, of which roughly four fifths were seen once. The top ten hold about 12% of the sample. The sequencing input was PBMCs. The receptors stem from a woman aged 35 to 49 in good health. Some clones in this sample may be carry-over from other donors' samples.

This clone was detected a few times. This chain connects TRBV7-6 to TRBJ2-5, with 8 bases fitting TRBD2. The J call may be wrong; the DNA end is better matched by TRBJ2-7. CDR3 length: 16 amino acids. Germline CDR1 is SGHVS and CDR2 is FNYEAQ. CDR3 protein: CASSQPTGTRGYEQYF. The CDR3, as DNA: TGTGCCAGCAGCCAACCAACCGGGACTAGAGGATACGAGCAGTACTTC.

The chain combines TRBV19 with TRBJ2-7; TRBD2 aligns across 9 bases. V shed 5 bases and J 4 bases; nucleotides not matched to a gene: 3. This CDR3 spans 13 amino acids. Germline CDR1 is LNHDA and CDR2 is SQIVND (reference sequence). In DNA, the CDR3 is TGTGCCAGTAGTGTAGCGGGAGTGTACGAGCAGTACTTC. Protein sequence: CASSVAGVYEQYF.

The V gene is TRBV28, the J gene TRBJ1-1; 9 nucleotides align to TRBD1. The CDR3 extends over 13 amino acids. V dropped 5 bases and J dropped 4; count of bases not matched to a gene: 2. CDR1 MDHEN and CDR2 SYDVKM come from the germline V gene. CDR3 DNA: TGTGCCAGCAGTGACAGGGGGTTCACTGAAGCTTTCTTT. Translating gives CASSDRGFTEAFF.

This clone was picked up a small number of times. The chain is built from TRBV7-2 and TRBJ2-7; 8 bases align to TRBD1. The CDR3 contains 18 residues. V dropped 4 bases and J dropped 4; count of bases not matched to a gene: 18. The germline CDR1 and CDR2 sequences are SGHTA and FQGNSA. The CDR3 sequence is CASSSDPSTGTGRYEQYF. CDR3 in DNA: TGTGCCAGCAGCTCCGACCCAAGCACCGGGACAGGTCGATACGAGCAGTACTTC.

J is TRBJ2-1 and V is TRBV5-4; TRBD1 agrees at 8 bases. The CDR3 consists of 13 residues. Per the germline V gene, CDR1 is SGHNT and CDR2 is YYREEE (reference sequence). Germline trimming cut 0 bases from V and 10 bases from J; bases unmatched to any gene: 3. Here the CDR3 DNA reads TGTGCCAGCAGCTTGGAGGGGACAGGAGAGCAGTTCTTC. Its translation is CASSLEGTGEQFF.